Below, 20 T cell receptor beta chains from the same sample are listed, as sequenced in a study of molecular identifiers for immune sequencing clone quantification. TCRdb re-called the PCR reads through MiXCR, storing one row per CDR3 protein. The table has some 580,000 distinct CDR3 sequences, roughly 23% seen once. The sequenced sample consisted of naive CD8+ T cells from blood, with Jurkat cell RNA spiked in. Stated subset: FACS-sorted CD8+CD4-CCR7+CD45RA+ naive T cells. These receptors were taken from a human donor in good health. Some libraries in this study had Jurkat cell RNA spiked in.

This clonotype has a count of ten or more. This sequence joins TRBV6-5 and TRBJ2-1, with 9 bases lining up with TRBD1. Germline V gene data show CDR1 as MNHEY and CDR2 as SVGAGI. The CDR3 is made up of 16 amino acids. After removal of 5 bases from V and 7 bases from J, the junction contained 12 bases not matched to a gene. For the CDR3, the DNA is TGTGCCAGCAGTACCTTGACAGGGGGTAATAGGAATGAGCAGTTCTTC. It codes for CASSTLTGGNRNEQFF.

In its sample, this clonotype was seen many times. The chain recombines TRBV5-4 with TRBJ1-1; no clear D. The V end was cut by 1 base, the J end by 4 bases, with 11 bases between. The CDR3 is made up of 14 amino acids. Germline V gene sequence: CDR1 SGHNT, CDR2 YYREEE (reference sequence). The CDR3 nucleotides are TGTGCCAGCAGCTTGTCATGGGGAGGCACTGAAGCTTTCTTT. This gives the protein CASSLSWGGTEAFF. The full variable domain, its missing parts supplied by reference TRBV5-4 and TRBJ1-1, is ETGVTQSPTHLIKTRGQQVTLRCSSQSGHNTVSWYQQALGQGPQFIFQYYREEENGRGNFPPRFSGLQFPNYSSELNVNALELDDSALYLCASSLSWGGTEAFFGQGTRLTVV.

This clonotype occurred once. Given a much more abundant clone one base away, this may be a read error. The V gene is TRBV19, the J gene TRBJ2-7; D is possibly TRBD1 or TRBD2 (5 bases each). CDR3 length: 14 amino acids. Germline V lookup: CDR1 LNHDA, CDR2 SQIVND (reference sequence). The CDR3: CASSLPGRTYGQYF. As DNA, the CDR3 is TGTGCCAGTAGTCTTCCGGGACGGACCTACGGGCAGTACTTC.

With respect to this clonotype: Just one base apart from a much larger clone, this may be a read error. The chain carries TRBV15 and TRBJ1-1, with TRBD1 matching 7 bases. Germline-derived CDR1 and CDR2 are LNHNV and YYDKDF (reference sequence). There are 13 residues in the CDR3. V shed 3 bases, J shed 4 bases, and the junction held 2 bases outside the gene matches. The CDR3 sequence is CATSSYRGTEAFF. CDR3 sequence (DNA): TGTGCCACCAGCAGCTACAGGGGCACTGAAGCTTTCTTT.

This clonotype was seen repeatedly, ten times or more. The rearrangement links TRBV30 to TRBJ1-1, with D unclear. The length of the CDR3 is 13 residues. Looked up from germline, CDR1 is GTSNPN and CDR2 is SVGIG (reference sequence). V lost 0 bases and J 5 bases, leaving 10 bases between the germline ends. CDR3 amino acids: CAWSVGVGTEAFF. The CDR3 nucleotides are TGTGCCTGGAGTGTCGGAGTGGGGACTGAAGCTTTCTTT.

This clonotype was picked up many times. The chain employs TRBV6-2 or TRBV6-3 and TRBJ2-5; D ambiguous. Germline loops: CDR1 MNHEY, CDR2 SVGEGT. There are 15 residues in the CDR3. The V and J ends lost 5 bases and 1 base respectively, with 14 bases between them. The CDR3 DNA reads TGTGCCAGCAGTAACATCGGACGGATCCAAGAGACCCAGTACTTC. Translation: CASSNIGRIQETQYF.

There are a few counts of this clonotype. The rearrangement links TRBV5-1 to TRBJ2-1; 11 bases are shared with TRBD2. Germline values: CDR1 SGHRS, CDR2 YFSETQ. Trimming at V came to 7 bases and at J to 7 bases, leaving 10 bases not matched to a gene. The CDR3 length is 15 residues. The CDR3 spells CASSPGTSGLNEQFF. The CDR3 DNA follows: TGCGCCAGCTCCCCCGGGACTAGCGGCTTGAATGAGCAGTTCTTC. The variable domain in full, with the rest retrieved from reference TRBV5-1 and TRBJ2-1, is KAGVTQTPRYLIKTRGQQVTLSCSPISGHRSVSWYQQTPGQGLQFLFEYFSETQRNKGNFPGRFSGRQFSNSRSEMNVSTLELGDSALYLCASSPGTSGLNEQFFGPGTRLTVL.

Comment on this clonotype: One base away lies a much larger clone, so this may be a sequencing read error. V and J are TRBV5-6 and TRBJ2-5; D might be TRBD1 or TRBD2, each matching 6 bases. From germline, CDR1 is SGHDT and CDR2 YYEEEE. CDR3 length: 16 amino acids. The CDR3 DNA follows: TGTGCCAGCAGCTTGGCCGGTGGCCGGGGGCCAGAGCCCCAGTACTTC. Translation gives CASSLAGGRGPEPQYF.

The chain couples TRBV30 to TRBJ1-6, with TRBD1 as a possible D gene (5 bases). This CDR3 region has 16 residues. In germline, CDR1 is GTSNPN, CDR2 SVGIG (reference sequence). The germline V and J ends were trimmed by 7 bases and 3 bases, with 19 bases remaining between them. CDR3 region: CASDLLRDRYNSPLHF. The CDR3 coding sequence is TGTGCCTCGGACCTCCTCCGGGACCGCTATAATTCACCCCTCCACTTT.

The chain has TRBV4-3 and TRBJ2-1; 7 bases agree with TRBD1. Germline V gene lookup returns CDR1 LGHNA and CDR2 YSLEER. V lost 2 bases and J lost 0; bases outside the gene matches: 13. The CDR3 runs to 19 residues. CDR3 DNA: TGCGCCAGCAGCCAAAGATTACAGGGGCGTTATAGCTCCTACAATGAGCAGTTCTTC. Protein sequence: CASSQRLQGRYSSYNEQFF.

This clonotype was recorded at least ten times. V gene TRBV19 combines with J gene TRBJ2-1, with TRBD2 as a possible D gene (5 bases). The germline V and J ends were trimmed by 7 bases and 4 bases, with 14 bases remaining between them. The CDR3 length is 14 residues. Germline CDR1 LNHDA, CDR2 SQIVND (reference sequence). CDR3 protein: CASTSADLYNEQFF. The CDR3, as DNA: TGTGCCAGTACGTCAGCGGACCTATACAATGAGCAGTTCTTC.

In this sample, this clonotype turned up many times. This chain's CDR3 is CSVETRESGDRSYTDTQYF. DNA for the CDR3: TGCAGCGTTGAAACTCGGGAGTCCGGGGACAGGTCCTACACAGATACGCAGTATTTT. V is TRBV29-1 and J is TRBJ2-3; TRBD1 aligns across 8 bases. The V gene's germline CDR1 is SQVTM and CDR2 ANQGSEA. V was pared by 2 bases and J by 2 bases, with 18 bases of the junction left unmatched. CDR3 length equals 19 residues.

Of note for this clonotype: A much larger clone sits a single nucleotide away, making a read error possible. CDR3 DNA sequence: TGTGCCAGCGGCGCCCAGGAAAGCAATCACCCCCAGCATTTT. It translates to CASGAQESNHPQHF. The V and J genes are TRBV28 and TRBJ1-5; D remains unclear. This CDR3 contains 14 residues. CDR1 is MDHEN, CDR2 SYDVKM, per germline.

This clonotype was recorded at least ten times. CDR3 DNA: TGCGCCAGCAGCCAAGCAGGACAGACCTACAATGAGCAGTTCTTC. Translating it yields CASSQAGQTYNEQFF. This chain links TRBV4-1 with TRBJ2-1; possibly TRBD1 for D (6 bases). The germline CDR1 and CDR2 sequences are MGHRA and YSYEKL. The CDR3 loop spans 15 amino acids. With 1 base removed from V and 2 bases from J, the gap between germline ends came to 9 bases.

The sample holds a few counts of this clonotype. The CDR3 region has the DNA TGCAGCGTTGAAGATTCGGGTTCAAGAGGAAACACCATATATTTT. This codes for CSVEDSGSRGNTIYF. The V gene is TRBV29-1, the J gene TRBJ1-3; D call uncertain. Germline assignment: CDR1 SQVTM and CDR2 ANQGSEA. V was pared by 0 bases and J by 4 bases, with 13 bases between. The CDR3 covers 15 residues.

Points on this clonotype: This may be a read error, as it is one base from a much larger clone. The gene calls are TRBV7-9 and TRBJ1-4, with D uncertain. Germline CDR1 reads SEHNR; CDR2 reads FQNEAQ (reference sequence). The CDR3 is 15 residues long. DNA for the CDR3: TGTGCCAGCAGTCCCAGCTCAAGGGCCGGGGAAAAACTGTTGTTT. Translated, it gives CASSPSSRAGEKLLF. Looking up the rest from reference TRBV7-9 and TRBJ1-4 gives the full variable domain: DTGVSQNPRHKITKRGQNVTFRCDPISEHNRLYWYRQTLGQGPEFLTYFQNEAQLEKSRLLSDRFSAERPKGSFSTLEIQRTEQGDSAMYLCASSPSSRAGEKLLFGSGTQLSVL.

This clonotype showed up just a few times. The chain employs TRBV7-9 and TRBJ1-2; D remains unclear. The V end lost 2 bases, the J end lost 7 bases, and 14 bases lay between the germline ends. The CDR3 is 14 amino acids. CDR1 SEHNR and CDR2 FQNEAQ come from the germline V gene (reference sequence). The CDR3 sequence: CASSLYSTPGGYTF. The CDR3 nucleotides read TGTGCCAGCAGCTTATACTCCACCCCAGGTGGCTACACCTTC.

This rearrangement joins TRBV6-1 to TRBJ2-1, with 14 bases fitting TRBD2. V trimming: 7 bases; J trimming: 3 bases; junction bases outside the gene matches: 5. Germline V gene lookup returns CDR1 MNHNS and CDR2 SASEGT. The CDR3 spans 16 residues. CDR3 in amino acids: CASNGLAGGNYNEQFF. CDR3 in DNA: TGTGCCAGCAACGGACTAGCGGGAGGAAACTACAATGAGCAGTTCTTC.

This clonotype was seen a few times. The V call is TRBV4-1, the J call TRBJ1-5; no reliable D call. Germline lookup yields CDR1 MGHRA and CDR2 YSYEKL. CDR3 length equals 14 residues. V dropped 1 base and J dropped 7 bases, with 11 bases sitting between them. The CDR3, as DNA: TGCGCCAGCAGCCAAGTAGGCCTCGGGCAGCCCCAGCATTTT. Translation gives CASSQVGLGQPQHF.

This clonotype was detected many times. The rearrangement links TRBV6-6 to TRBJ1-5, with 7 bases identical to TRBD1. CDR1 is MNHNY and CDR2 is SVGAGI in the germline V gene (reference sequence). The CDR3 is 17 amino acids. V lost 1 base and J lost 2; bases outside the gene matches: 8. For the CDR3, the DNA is TGTGCCAGCAGTTACTTCAGACAGGGTGAGCGCAATCAGCCCCAGCATTTT. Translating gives CASSYFRQGERNQPQHF.